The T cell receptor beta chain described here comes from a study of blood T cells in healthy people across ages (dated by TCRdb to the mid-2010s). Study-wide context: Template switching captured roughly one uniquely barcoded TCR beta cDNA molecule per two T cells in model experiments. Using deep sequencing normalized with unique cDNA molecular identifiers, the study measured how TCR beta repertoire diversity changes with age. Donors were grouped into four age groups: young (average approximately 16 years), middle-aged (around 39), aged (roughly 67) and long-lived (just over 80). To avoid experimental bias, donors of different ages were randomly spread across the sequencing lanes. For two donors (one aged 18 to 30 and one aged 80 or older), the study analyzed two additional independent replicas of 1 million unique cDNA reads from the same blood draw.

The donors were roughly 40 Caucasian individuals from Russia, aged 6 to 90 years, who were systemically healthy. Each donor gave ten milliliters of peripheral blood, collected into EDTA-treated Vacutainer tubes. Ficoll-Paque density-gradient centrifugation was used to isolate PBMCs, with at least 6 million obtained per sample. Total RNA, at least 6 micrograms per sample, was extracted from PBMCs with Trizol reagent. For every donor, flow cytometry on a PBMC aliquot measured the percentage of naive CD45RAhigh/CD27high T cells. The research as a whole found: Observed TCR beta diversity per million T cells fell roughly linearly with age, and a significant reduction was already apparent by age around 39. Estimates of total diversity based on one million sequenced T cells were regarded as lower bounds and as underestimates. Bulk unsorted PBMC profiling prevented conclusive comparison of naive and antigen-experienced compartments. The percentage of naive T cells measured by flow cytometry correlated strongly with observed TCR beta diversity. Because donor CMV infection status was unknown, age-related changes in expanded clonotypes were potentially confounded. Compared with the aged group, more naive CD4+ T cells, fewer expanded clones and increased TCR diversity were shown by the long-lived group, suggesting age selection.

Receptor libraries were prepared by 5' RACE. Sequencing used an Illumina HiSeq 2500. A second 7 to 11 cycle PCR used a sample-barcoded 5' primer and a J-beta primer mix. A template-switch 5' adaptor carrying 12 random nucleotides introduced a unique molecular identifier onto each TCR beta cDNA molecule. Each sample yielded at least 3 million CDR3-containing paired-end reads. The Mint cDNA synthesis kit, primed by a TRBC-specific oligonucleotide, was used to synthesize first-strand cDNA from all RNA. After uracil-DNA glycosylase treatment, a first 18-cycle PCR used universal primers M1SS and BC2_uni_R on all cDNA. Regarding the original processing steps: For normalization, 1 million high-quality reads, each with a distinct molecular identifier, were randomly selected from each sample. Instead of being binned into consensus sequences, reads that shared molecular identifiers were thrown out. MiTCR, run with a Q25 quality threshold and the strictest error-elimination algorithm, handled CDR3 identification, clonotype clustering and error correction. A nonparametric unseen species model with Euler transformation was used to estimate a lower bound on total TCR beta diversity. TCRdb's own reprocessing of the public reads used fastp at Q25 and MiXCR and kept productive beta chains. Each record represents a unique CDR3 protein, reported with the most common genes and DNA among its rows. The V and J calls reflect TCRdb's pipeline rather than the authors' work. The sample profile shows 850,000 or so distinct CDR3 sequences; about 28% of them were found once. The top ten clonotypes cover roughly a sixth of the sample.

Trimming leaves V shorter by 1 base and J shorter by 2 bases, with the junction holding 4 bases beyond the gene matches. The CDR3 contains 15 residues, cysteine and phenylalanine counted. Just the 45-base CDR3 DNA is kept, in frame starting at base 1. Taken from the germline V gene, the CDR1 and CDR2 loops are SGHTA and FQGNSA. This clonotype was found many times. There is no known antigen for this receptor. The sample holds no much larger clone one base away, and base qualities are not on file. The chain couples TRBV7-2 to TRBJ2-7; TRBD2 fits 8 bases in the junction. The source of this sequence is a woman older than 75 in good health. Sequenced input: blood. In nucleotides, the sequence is TGTGCCAGCAGCTTAGAGGCCGGGGGGGCCTACGAGCAGTACTTC. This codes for CASSLEAGGAYEQYF.